The 19 T cell receptor beta chains below come from one sample, sequenced in a study of response to subunit inactivated influenza vaccine. TCRdb called the RT-PCR reads again in MiXCR, with one record for every CDR3 protein. The table has 490,000 or so distinct CDR3 sequences, less than 8% seen once. The sequenced sample was PBMCs from blood, obtained around 25 months after vaccination. Receptor source: a man aged 50 to 75 who received an inactivated influenza vaccine.

The chain couples TRBV7-9 to TRBJ2-3; TRBD1 is a possible D gene (6 bases). Germline CDR1 reads SEHNR; CDR2 reads FQNEAQ (reference sequence). The length of the CDR3 is 16 residues. The germline V and J ends were trimmed by 4 bases and 2 bases, with 16 bases remaining between them. The CDR3 DNA reads TGTGCCAGCAGCTCCGTACGGGACACCCCCACAGATACGCAGTATTTT. Its translation is CASSSVRDTPTDTQYF.

The chain recombines TRBV6-1 with TRBJ2-6; weak D call: TRBD2 (7 bases). The germline gives CDR1 MNHNS, CDR2 SASEGT. Trimming pared 6 bases from V and 0 bases from J, leaving 18 bases between. This CDR3 has 18 amino acids. CDR3 DNA sequence: TGTGCCAGCAGCCCGGGGGGCACCCTTCTCTCTGGGGCCAACGTCCTGACTTTC. Its protein product is CASSPGGTLLSGANVLTF.

The CDR3 is CASSFGQGGPGELFF. Here the CDR3 DNA reads TGTGCCAGCAGTTTCGGACAGGGGGGTCCCGGGGAGCTGTTTTTT. This chain connects TRBV12-3 or TRBV12-4 to TRBJ2-2, with 10 bases that match TRBD1. The CDR3 is made up of 15 amino acids. V was pared by 3 bases and J by 6 bases, with 4 bases of the junction left unmatched.

This clonotype was detected ten times or more. The V gene is TRBV12-3 or TRBV12-4, the J gene TRBJ2-5; 7 bases agree with TRBD1. The CDR3 consists of 15 residues. Trimming at V came to 2 bases and at J to 3 bases, leaving 6 bases not matched to a gene. DNA for the CDR3: TGTGCCAGCAGTTTATGGCAGGGGGTGAAAGAGACCCAGTACTTC. Translating it yields CASSLWQGVKETQYF.

Many counts were recorded for this clonotype. The chain links TRBV6-2 or TRBV6-3 to TRBJ2-2; 11 nucleotides align to TRBD2. This CDR3 is built from 17 residues. CDR1 and CDR2 (germline): MNHEY, SVGEGT. V lost 6 bases and J lost 0; bases outside the gene matches: 6. The CDR3 bases are TGTGCCAGCAGACCACTAGCGGGAGTGGCGAACACCGGGGAGCTGTTTTTT. Amino acids: CASRPLAGVANTGELFF.

At least ten counts were recorded for this clonotype. The chain links TRBV29-1 to TRBJ1-2, with TRBD1 matching 7 bases. Per germline, CDR1 SQVTM and CDR2 ANQGSEA. CDR3 length: 13 amino acids. J lost 3 bases, V lost 5 bases, and 6 bases had no gene match. The CDR3 sequence: CSVQGVVDYGYTF. DNA for the CDR3: TGCAGCGTTCAGGGGGTCGTGGACTATGGCTACACCTTC.

This clonotype was recorded many times. V and J are TRBV14 and TRBJ2-5; D is uncertain. Looked up from germline, CDR1 is SGHDN and CDR2 is FVKESK. The CDR3 is made up of 17 amino acids. Trimming removed 1 base from V and 4 bases from J, with 19 bases in between. CDR3 nucleotides: TGTGCCAGCAGCCAAGGGGGTCACCCTCGTTTGGGAGAGACCCAGTACTTC. It encodes CASSQGGHPRLGETQYF. The variable domain in full, with the rest retrieved from reference TRBV14 and TRBJ2-5, is EAGVTQFPSHSVIEKGQTVTLRCDPISGHDNLYWYRRVMGKEIKFLLHFVKESKQDESGMPNNRFLAERTGGTYSTLKVQPAELEDSGVYFCASSQGGHPRLGETQYFGPGTRLLVL.

This clonotype has at least ten counts. The chain joins TRBV7-2 to TRBJ1-3, with D possibly being TRBD1 (6 bases). The length of the CDR3 is 14 residues. Per the germline V gene, CDR1 is SGHTA and CDR2 is FQGNSA. With 6 bases removed from V and 3 bases from J, the gap between germline ends came to 12 bases. The CDR3 loop is CASSLQGGGNTIYF. CDR3 coding DNA: TGTGCCAGCAGTTTACAGGGAGGTGGAAACACCATATATTTT.

This clonotype was seen more than once but under ten times. The chain employs TRBV5-6 and TRBJ1-3; TRBD1 is a possible D gene (6 bases). Germline-derived CDR1 and CDR2 are SGHDT and YYEEEE. Trimming removed 4 bases at V and 2 bases at J, with 16 bases between. This CDR3 is 16 amino acids long. The CDR3 loop is CASSGYRVTAGNTIYF. Written as DNA, the CDR3 is TGTGCCAGCAGCGGCTACAGGGTGACGGCTGGAAACACCATATATTTT.

This chain uses TRBV5-6 with TRBJ1-4, with D possibly matching TRBD1 (5 bases). The CDR3 consists of 17 residues. The germline V and J ends were trimmed by 6 bases and 4 bases, with 22 bases remaining between them. The germline V gene encodes CDR1 SGHDT and CDR2 YYEEEE. Here the CDR3 reads CASTLWGLSQDNEKLFF. The CDR3, as DNA: TGTGCCAGCACCCTTTGGGGGTTGTCCCAAGATAATGAAAAACTGTTTTTT. The variable domain in full, with the rest retrieved from reference TRBV5-6 and TRBJ1-4, is DAGVTQSPTHLIKTRGQQVTLRCSPKSGHDTVSWYQQALGQGPQFIFQYYEEEERQRGNFPDRFSGHQFPNYSSELNVNALLLGDSALYLCASTLWGLSQDNEKLFFGSGTQLSVL.

The chain has TRBV20-1 and TRBJ2-7; 7 nucleotides agree with TRBD1. From germline, CDR1 is DFQATT and CDR2 SNEGSKA (reference sequence). J gave up 3 bases and V 5 bases, and 7 bases lay outside the gene matches. The CDR3 spans 13 residues. This chain's CDR3 is CSAGIRDSYEQYF. The CDR3 bases are TGCAGTGCTGGAATAAGGGACAGCTACGAGCAGTACTTC.

This clonotype was seen only a few times. The chain links TRBV12-3 or TRBV12-4 to TRBJ2-5, with D tentatively TRBD1 (5 bases). This CDR3 is 13 amino acids long. The ends were cut back, 5 bases at V and 11 bases at J, with 18 bases in the middle. The CDR3 region has the DNA TGTGCCAGCAGTACTCCCCAGGGAAACACGCAGTACTTC. It is translated as CASSTPQGNTQYF.

The sample holds many counts of this clonotype. J is TRBJ2-5 and V is TRBV7-9; TRBD2 matches 12 bases. After removal of 4 bases from V and 4 bases from J, the junction contained 4 bases not matched to a gene. The V gene's germline CDR1 is SEHNR and CDR2 FQNEAQ (reference sequence). The CDR3 contains 15 residues. CDR3 loop: CASSWEGLAGETQYF. CDR3 sequence (DNA): TGTGCCAGCAGCTGGGAGGGACTAGCGGGAGAGACCCAGTACTTC.

This clonotype was counted many times. The V and J genes are TRBV24-1 and TRBJ2-7, with no clear D. The V and J ends lost 0 bases and 0 bases respectively, with 8 bases between them. The germline gives CDR1 KGHDR, CDR2 SFDVKD. This CDR3 spans 15 amino acids. Here the CDR3 DNA reads TGTGCCACCAGTGATTTGTACCGGGTCTCCTACGAGCAGTACTTC. Translation: CATSDLYRVSYEQYF.

This chain links TRBV3-1 with TRBJ1-2; 7 bases align to TRBD1. J gave up 4 bases and V 4 bases, and 12 bases lay outside the gene matches. This CDR3 spans 16 amino acids. The germline V gene has CDR1 LGHDT and CDR2 YNNKEL (reference sequence). DNA of the CDR3: TGTGCCAGCAGCCCCTATTGGCGGGACAGCACCTATGGCTACACCTTC. Amino acid sequence: CASSPYWRDSTYGYTF.

This clonotype was counted between two and nine times. Being one base from a much bigger clone, this may be a read error. The chain couples TRBV7-8 to TRBJ2-3; 7 bases fit TRBD1. V gave up 5 bases and J gave up 3 bases; unmatched junction bases: 2. The CDR3 extends over 13 amino acids. Germline V CDR1 and CDR2: SGHVS, FQNEAQ. In DNA, the CDR3 is TGTGCCAGCAGCATGGGACAGACAGATACGCAGTATTTT. Its translation is CASSMGQTDTQYF.

This clonotype was counted ten times or more. This sequence joins TRBV12-3 or TRBV12-4 and TRBJ1-3; D is unclear. Trimming took off 2 bases at V and 2 bases at J, with 4 bases between the two ends. The CDR3 length is 13 residues. CDR3 protein: CASSLSPGNTIYF. Here the CDR3 DNA reads TGTGCCAGCAGTTTATCCCCTGGAAACACCATATATTTT.

Ten or more counts support this clonotype. The chain recombines TRBV12-3 or TRBV12-4 with TRBJ2-3; D is ambiguous. This CDR3 spans 14 amino acids. Trimming removed 1 base at V and 1 base at J, with 6 bases between. In DNA form, the CDR3 reads TGTGCCAGCAGTTTAGGCCACGGCACAGATACGCAGTATTTT. Protein sequence: CASSLGHGTDTQYF.

This clonotype was counted ten times or more. The rearrangement uses TRBV28 and TRBJ2-7, with TRBD2 identical over 8 bases. In germline, CDR1 is MDHEN, CDR2 SYDVKM. CDR3 length: 12 amino acids. Trimming at V came to 4 bases and at J to 6 bases, leaving 2 bases not matched to a gene. The chain's CDR3 is CASSSSGREQYF. CDR3 sequence (DNA): TGTGCCAGCAGTTCTAGCGGGCGCGAGCAGTACTTC.